This record covers a single T cell receptor beta chain. Its antigen remains unidentified. These data are taken from a study of T cell clonotyping in hematopoietic cell transplantation. Study overall: Recipient samples before transplant were obtained post-cytoreduction.

Study-level results: Recipient TCR diversity dropped after transplant; expanded clonotypes rose from day 30 to 180. At the given depth, recipient repertoires were over 95% de novo clonotypes.

Indicated time point: recipient sample about 28 days before transplant, after cytoreduction. Produced via immunoSEQ multiplex PCR; TCRdb's table is partial and in-frame only. This table holds 16,000 or so clones, approximately 93% found once. The CDR3 sequence is 14 residues long. V shed 4 bases and J 8 bases; nucleotides not matched to a gene: 6. Germline lookup yields CDR1 ENHRY and CDR2 SYGVKD. The receptor comes from a man aged 18 to 35 with biphenotypic leukemia. Some clones in this sample may be carry-over from other donors' samples. The chain links TRBV10-3 to TRBJ1-2; 11 nucleotides align to TRBD1. Sequencing used peripheral blood mononuclear cells, obtained before stem cell transplant. The CDR3 DNA sequence: TGTGCCATCAGTGGTCGGACAGGGGGCGAGGGCTACACCTTC. Protein product: CAISGRTGGEGYTF.